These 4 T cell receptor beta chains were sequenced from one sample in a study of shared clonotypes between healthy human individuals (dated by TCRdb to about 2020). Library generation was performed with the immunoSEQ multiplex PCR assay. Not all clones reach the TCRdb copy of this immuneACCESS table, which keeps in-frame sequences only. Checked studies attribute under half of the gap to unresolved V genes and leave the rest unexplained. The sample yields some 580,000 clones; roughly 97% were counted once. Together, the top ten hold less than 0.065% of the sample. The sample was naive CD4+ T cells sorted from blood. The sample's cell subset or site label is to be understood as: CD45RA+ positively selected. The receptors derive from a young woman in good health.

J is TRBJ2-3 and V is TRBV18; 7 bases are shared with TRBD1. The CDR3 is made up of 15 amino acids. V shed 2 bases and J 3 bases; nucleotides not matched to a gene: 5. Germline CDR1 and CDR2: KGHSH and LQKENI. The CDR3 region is CASSPRQGNTDTQYF. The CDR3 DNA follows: TGTGCCAGCTCACCAAGACAGGGAAATACAGATACGCAGTATTTT. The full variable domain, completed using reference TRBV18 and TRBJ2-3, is NAGVMQNPRHLVRRRGQEARLRCSPMKGHSHVYWYRQLPEEGLKFMVYLQKENIIDESGMPKERFSAEFPKEGPSILRIQQVVRGDSAAYFCASSPRQGNTDTQYFGPGTRLTVL.

The CDR3 region has the DNA TGTGCCAGCAGTCCGAGCGGGAGGGCCGGAGACATTCAGTACTTC. It yields the protein CASSPSGRAGDIQYF. The genes are TRBV6-1 and TRBJ2-4; 10 bases map to TRBD2. This CDR3 is built from 15 residues. V lost 5 bases to trimming and J lost 8 bases; unmatched junction nucleotides: 9. The germline V gene encodes CDR1 MNHNS and CDR2 SASEGT.

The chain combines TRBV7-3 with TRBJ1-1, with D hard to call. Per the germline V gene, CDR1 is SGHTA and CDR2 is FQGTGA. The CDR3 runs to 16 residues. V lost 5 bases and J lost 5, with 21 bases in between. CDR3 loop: CASSRAPVALGTEAFF. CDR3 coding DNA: TGTGCCAGCAGCCGCGCCCCAGTTGCCCTAGGGACTGAAGCTTTCTTT.

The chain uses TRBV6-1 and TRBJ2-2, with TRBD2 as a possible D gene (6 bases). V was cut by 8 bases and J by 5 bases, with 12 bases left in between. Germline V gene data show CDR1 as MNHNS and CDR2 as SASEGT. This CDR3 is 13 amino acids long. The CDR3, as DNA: TGTGCCAGCTCCGGGAGTTCGACCGGGGAGCTGTTTTTT. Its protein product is CASSGSSTGELFF.